This entry lists 27 T cell receptor beta chains sequenced from one sample in a study of blood T cells in healthy people across ages. The authors ran a second PCR of about 6 to 12 cycles using a sample-barcoded 5' primer and a J-beta primer mix. TCRdb recomputed calls from the 5' RACE reads with MiXCR, one row per CDR3 protein. The top ten hold more than 20% of the sample, which has some 1,800,000 distinct CDR3 sequences, around 40% seen once. Sequencing used blood. These receptors all come from a human donor in good health.

The CDR3 region is CASSGDEREKLFF. Here the CDR3 DNA reads TGTGCCAGCAGCGGGGACGAACGGGAAAAACTGTTTTTT. This rearrangement joins TRBV13 to TRBJ1-4; D may be TRBD1 (5 bases). The germline V gene has CDR1 PRHDT and CDR2 FYEKMQ (reference sequence). The length of the CDR3 is 13 residues. The germline V and J ends were trimmed by 5 bases and 8 bases, with 12 bases remaining between them.

This clonotype has just a few counts. V and J are TRBV6-6 and TRBJ2-3, with 9 nucleotides matching TRBD1. CDR3 length equals 15 residues. Germline V gene lookup returns CDR1 MNHNY and CDR2 SVGAGI (reference sequence). Trimming at V came to 6 bases and at J to 2 bases, leaving 6 bases not matched to a gene. CDR3 in DNA: TGTGCCAGCAGGGACAGGGGCGCCCCCACAGATACGCAGTATTTT. The encoded protein is CASRDRGAPTDTQYF.

The chain carries TRBV11-1 and TRBJ1-2; 10 bases line up with TRBD1. Germline V gene sequence: CDR1 SGHAT, CDR2 FQDESV (reference sequence). The CDR3 has 14 amino acids. The ends lost 0 bases at V and 8 bases at J; junction bases unmatched: 3. Here the CDR3 DNA reads TGTGCCAGCAGCTTAGCCGGGACAGGGGTCGGCTACACCTTC. Translation gives CASSLAGTGVGYTF.

Comment on this clonotype: A junction end diverges from the germline sequence, so it may reflect a read error. DNA of the CDR3: TGTGCCGTCAGTGAACGGGGGGGATATGGCTACACCTTC. This encodes CAVSERGGYGYTF. This chain joins TRBV10-3 and TRBJ1-2; weak D call: TRBD1 (5 bases). The CDR3 totals 13 residues. The germline V gene encodes CDR1 ENHRY and CDR2 SYGVKD.

J is TRBJ1-4 and V is TRBV25-1, with D possibly matching TRBD1 (5 bases). Trimming pared 0 bases from V and 2 bases from J, leaving 10 bases between. CDR1 and CDR2 from the germline V gene are MGHDK and SYGVNS. The CDR3 contains 16 residues. This CDR3 reads CASSEYEGETNEKLFF. In DNA form, the CDR3 reads TGTGCCAGCAGTGAATATGAAGGGGAGACTAATGAAAAACTGTTTTTT.

This rearrangement joins TRBV11-3 to TRBJ1-1; TRBD1 agrees at 9 bases. Looked up from germline, CDR1 is SGHNT and CDR2 is YENEEA. V was pared by 2 bases and J by 3 bases, with 7 bases of the junction left unmatched. The CDR3 loop spans 16 amino acids. The CDR3 here is CASSLFGGQGYTEAFF. In DNA form, the CDR3 reads TGTGCCAGCAGCTTATTCGGGGGACAGGGCTACACTGAAGCTTTCTTT.

The rearrangement joins TRBV29-1 to TRBJ2-5; 7 bases fit TRBD2. Trimming cost V 7 bases and J 11 bases; bases outside gene matches: 16. The length of the CDR3 is 13 residues. Per germline, CDR1 SQVTM and CDR2 ANQGSEA. The CDR3 spells CSGGTTSDNEQYF. The CDR3 DNA reads as TGCAGCGGCGGGACTACCTCAGACAATGAGCAGTACTTC.

V and J are TRBV5-5 and TRBJ2-7; no firm D call. There are 13 residues in the CDR3. V was clipped by 0 bases and J by 2 bases, with 6 bases between them. Per germline, CDR1 SGHKS and CDR2 YYEKEE (reference sequence). CDR3 in DNA: TGTGCCAGCAGCTTGGGTAACACCTACGAGCAGTACTTC. It translates to CASSLGNTYEQYF.

There are a few counts of this clonotype. The chain employs TRBV29-1 and TRBJ1-4, with no clear D. Trimming removed 6 bases from V and 7 bases from J, with 18 bases in between. The CDR3 consists of 14 residues. Germline-derived CDR1 and CDR2 are SQVTM and ANQGSEA. This chain's CDR3 is CSVALTGQSEKLFF. DNA for the CDR3: TGCAGCGTGGCATTGACCGGGCAGTCTGAAAAACTGTTTTTT.

J is TRBJ1-5 and V is TRBV28, with D possibly being TRBD1 (5 bases). Germline V gene data show CDR1 as MDHEN and CDR2 as SYDVKM. The CDR3 totals 17 residues. V lost 5 bases and J lost 1, with 18 bases in between. The CDR3 DNA follows: TGTGCCAGCAGTCTTCCCCTGGGGGTGGGAAGCAATCAGCCCCAGCATTTT. It yields the protein CASSLPLGVGSNQPQHF.

This clonotype was seen a handful of times. The genes are TRBV5-5 and TRBJ1-2; D gene unclear. V lost 2 bases, J lost 4 bases, and 9 bases lay in between. The CDR3 has 13 residues. Germline CDR1 is SGHKS and CDR2 is YYEKEE (reference sequence). CDR3 sequence (DNA): TGTGCCAGCAGCTTTGAAGTTAGCTATGGCTACACCTTC. Its protein product is CASSFEVSYGYTF.

The V call is TRBV4-3, the J call TRBJ2-1, with D perhaps matching TRBD1 (6 bases). V was pared by 0 bases and J by 4 bases, with 16 bases between. The CDR3 is made up of 17 amino acids. The germline gives CDR1 LGHNA, CDR2 YSLEER. CDR3 amino acids: CASSQERGWGSYNEQFF. As DNA, the CDR3 is TGCGCCAGCAGCCAAGAGAGGGGGTGGGGTTCTTACAATGAGCAGTTCTTC.

This clonotype was seen more than once but under ten times. The V call is TRBV7-2, the J call TRBJ1-2; TRBD1 might be the D (5 bases). The CDR3 covers 15 residues. Germline V gives CDR1 SGHTA, CDR2 FQGNSA. V was trimmed by 2 bases and J by 4 bases, leaving 14 bases between them. The CDR3, as DNA: TGTGCCAGCAGCTTATTAGGCAGGGTCGTCTATGGCTACACCTTC. Translating gives CASSLLGRVVYGYTF.

The chain employs TRBV29-1 and TRBJ2-7; unclear D gene. The J call may be incorrect, as the DNA end agrees better with TRBJ2-5. Germline V lookup: CDR1 SQVTM, CDR2 ANQGSEA. CDR3 length: 15 amino acids. The chain's CDR3 is CSVEDRELIEETQYF. CDR3 nucleotides: TGCAGCGTTGAAGATCGAGAACTAATCGAAGAGACCCAGTACTTC.

This rearrangement joins TRBV5-1 to TRBJ2-3; perhaps D is TRBD1 or TRBD2 (5 bases each). Trimming removed 0 bases from V and 0 bases from J, with 20 bases in between. Germline V gene lookup returns CDR1 SGHRS and CDR2 YFSETQ. This CDR3 has 19 residues. The CDR3 spells CASSLGGLTGTASTDTQYF. The CDR3 region has the DNA TGCGCCAGCAGCTTGGGGGGATTGACCGGGACGGCTAGCACAGATACGCAGTATTTT.

Notes on this clonotype: A single base separates this from a much larger clone, so it may be a read error. This chain joins TRBV4-1 and TRBJ2-1; D uncertain. Germline assignment: CDR1 MGHRA and CDR2 YSYEKL. There are 15 residues in the CDR3. Trimming shortened V by 6 bases and J by 7 bases, and 19 bases separated the two germline ends. CDR3 nucleotide sequence: TGCGCCAGCAGTCCACAAGGATTAGCCTCGAATGAGCAGTTCTTC. Amino acid sequence: CASSPQGLASNEQFF.

This sequence joins TRBV12-3 or TRBV12-4 and TRBJ2-3, with 7 bases lining up with TRBD2. This CDR3 region has 18 residues. The V segment lost 1 base and the J segment 2 bases; nucleotides outside the gene matches: 12. The CDR3 DNA is TGTGCCAGCAGTTTAGTCAAAGGTGGGCTAGCGGCCACAGATACGCAGTATTTT. Translation gives CASSLVKGGLAATDTQYF.

This clonotype was observed a handful of times. V usage is TRBV15 and J usage is TRBJ1-2; unclear D gene. CDR1 is LNHNV, CDR2 YYDKDF, per germline (reference sequence). The CDR3 runs to 14 residues. Trimming took 0 bases from V and 8 from J, leaving 13 bases between them. As DNA, the CDR3 is TGTGCCACCAGCAGAGAGTTTTCCTCCGGGGGCTACACCTTC. Translated: CATSREFSSGGYTF.

Remarks on this clonotype: A much larger clonotype is one base distant, so this may be a read error. Likely a read error: the CDR3 ends without its conserved phenylalanine or tryptophan. V and J are TRBV28 and TRBJ1-2; possible D gene TRBD1, 5 bases. Germline lookup yields CDR1 MDHEN and CDR2 SYDVKM. The CDR3 totals 14 residues. V dropped 5 bases and J dropped 5 bases, with 15 bases sitting between them. CDR3 region: CASSRQGSVYGYTC. In DNA form, the CDR3 reads TGTGCCAGCAGTCGTCAGGGTTCCGTATATGGCTACACCTGC.

This clonotype was seen a handful of times. This chain connects TRBV5-1 to TRBJ1-1, with D unresolved. The CDR3 covers 15 residues. Germline lookup yields CDR1 SGHRS and CDR2 YFSETQ. V dropped 3 bases and J dropped 1 base, with 13 bases sitting between them. The chain's CDR3 is CASSSLPGPNTEAFF. For the CDR3, the DNA is TGCGCCAGCAGCTCCCTTCCTGGGCCGAACACTGAAGCTTTCTTT.

The table lists this clonotype with a few counts. V usage is TRBV5-1 and J usage is TRBJ2-7; D is unresolved. This CDR3 is 13 amino acids long. From germline, CDR1 is SGHRS and CDR2 YFSETQ. V was trimmed by 2 bases and J by 3 bases, leaving 9 bases between them. CDR3 nucleotide sequence: TGCGCCAGCAGCTTTCGGGCAGGCTACGAGCAGTACTTC. This sequence encodes CASSFRAGYEQYF.

This clonotype occurred once. The genes are TRBV7-2 and TRBJ2-5, with a possible D match to TRBD2 (6 bases). This CDR3 is built from 15 residues. The germline V and J ends were trimmed by 3 bases and 7 bases, with 18 bases remaining between them. The germline V gene has CDR1 SGHTA and CDR2 FQGNSA. The CDR3 is CASSLAGKGLGTQYF. The CDR3 DNA follows: TGTGCCAGCAGCTTGGCGGGGAAGGGATTGGGGACCCAGTACTTC.

This clonotype appeared a few times. J is TRBJ1-2 and V is TRBV13; D might be TRBD1 (5 bases). CDR1 is PRHDT, CDR2 FYEKMQ, per germline (reference sequence). V shed 5 bases and J shed 10 bases, with 14 bases lying between them. This CDR3 spans 12 amino acids. In DNA form, the CDR3 reads TGTGCCAGCAGCGGATCGGACATTTACTACACCTTC. Encoded protein: CASSGSDIYYTF.

The sample holds a few counts of this clonotype. The chain combines TRBV10-3 with TRBJ1-2; unclear D gene. V was cut by 7 bases and J by 0 bases, with 6 bases left in between. Germline loops: CDR1 ENHRY, CDR2 SYGVKD. The CDR3 loop spans 12 amino acids. The CDR3 is CAIKGANYGYTF. The CDR3 bases are TGTGCCATCAAGGGAGCTAACTATGGCTACACCTTC.

V is TRBV29-1 and J is TRBJ1-2, with unresolved D. Germline assignment: CDR1 SQVTM and CDR2 ANQGSEA. The ends were cut back, 3 bases at V and 7 bases at J, with 12 bases in the middle. The CDR3 is 12 residues long. As DNA, the CDR3 is TGCAGCGTTGAGGGTGTGGAAGGTGGCTACACCTTC. This codes for CSVEGVEGGYTF.

The chain carries TRBV29-1 and TRBJ1-1, with 8 bases aligning to TRBD1. CDR3 length: 13 residues. The V gene's germline CDR1 is SQVTM and CDR2 ANQGSEA. The ends lost 5 bases at V and 4 bases at J; junction bases unmatched: 6. In nucleotides, the CDR3 is TGCAGCGTTAGTCAGGGGGCCGTCACTGAAGCTTTCTTT. This translates into CSVSQGAVTEAFF.

This clonotype was seen a few times. The J gene is TRBJ2-7, the V gene TRBV6-1, with D perhaps matching TRBD2 (7 bases). The CDR3 runs to 17 residues. Trimming stripped 7 bases from V and 2 bases from J, with 24 bases between. Per germline, CDR1 MNHNS and CDR2 SASEGT. CDR3 sequence: CASKGGAYGTAAYEQYF. For the CDR3, the DNA is TGTGCCAGCAAGGGGGGGGCGTACGGGACCGCCGCCTACGAGCAGTACTTC.